The T cell receptor beta chain under discussion was sequenced for a study of CD8 T cells in ankylosing spondylitis. This CDR3 has 13 amino acids. Germline values: CDR1 ENHRY, CDR2 SYGVKD. V lost 10 bases and J 0 bases, leaving 13 bases between the germline ends. General study points: What seemed typical of ankylosing spondylitis blood was a TCR beta motif built from about 8 highly homologous variants.

A remark on this clonotype: The antigen is undetermined.

TCRdb called the 5' RACE reads again in MiXCR, with one record for every CDR3 protein. The sample consists of about 540,000 distinct CDR3 sequences, 12% of them appearing once. The chain carries TRBV10-3 and TRBJ2-7; maybe TRBD1 (5 bases). The receptor was isolated from a male donor with ankylosing spondylitis. The sequenced material came from blood, either unsorted or a sorted T cell fraction (not recorded which). The CDR3 protein is CATLQGTSYEQYF. The CDR3, as DNA: TGTGCCACTCTGCAGGGTACCTCCTACGAGCAGTACTTC.